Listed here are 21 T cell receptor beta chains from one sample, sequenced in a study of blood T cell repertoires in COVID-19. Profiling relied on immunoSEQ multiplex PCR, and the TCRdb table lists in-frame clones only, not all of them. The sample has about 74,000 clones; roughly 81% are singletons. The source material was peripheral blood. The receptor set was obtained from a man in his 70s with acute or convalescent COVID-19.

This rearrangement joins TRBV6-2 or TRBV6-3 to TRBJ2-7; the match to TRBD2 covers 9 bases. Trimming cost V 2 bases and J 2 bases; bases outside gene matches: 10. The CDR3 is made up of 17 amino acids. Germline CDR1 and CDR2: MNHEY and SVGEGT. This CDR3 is CASSYRSPGLATYEQYF. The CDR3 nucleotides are TGTGCCAGCAGTTACCGCTCCCCGGGACTAGCAACCTACGAGCAGTACTTC.

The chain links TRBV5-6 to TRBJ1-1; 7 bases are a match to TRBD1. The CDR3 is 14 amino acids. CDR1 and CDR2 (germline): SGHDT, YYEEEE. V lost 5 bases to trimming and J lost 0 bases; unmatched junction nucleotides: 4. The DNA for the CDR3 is TGTGCCAGCAGGGTAGGACAGGTGAACACTGAAGCTTTCTTT. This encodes CASRVGQVNTEAFF.

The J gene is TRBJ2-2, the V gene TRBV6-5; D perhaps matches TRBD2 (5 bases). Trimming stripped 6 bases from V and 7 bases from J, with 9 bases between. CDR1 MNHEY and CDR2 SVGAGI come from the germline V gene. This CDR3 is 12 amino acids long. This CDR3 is CASRRVGGELFF. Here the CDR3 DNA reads TGTGCCAGCAGGAGGGTTGGCGGGGAGCTGTTTTTT.

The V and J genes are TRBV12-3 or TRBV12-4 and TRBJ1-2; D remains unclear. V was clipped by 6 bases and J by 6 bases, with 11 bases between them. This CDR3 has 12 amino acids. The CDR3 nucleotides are TGTGCCAGCAGCCCCGGCGGTAATGGCTACACCTTC. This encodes CASSPGGNGYTF.

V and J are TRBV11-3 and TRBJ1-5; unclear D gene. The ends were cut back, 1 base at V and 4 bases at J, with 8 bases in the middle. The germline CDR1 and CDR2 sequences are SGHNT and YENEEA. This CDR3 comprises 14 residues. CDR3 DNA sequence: TGTGCCAGCAGCTTAGCGGGTTGGAATCAGCCCCAGCATTTT. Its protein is CASSLAGWNQPQHF.

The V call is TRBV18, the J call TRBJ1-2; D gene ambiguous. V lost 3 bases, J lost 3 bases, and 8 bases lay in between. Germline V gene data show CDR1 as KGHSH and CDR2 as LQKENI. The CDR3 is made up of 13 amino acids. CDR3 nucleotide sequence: TGTGCCAGCTCACCGGCAGAGGACTATGGCTACACCTTC. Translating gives CASSPAEDYGYTF.

CDR3 in amino acids: CASSRQGAARGYTF. The CDR3 region has the DNA TGTGCCAGCAGCCGCCAGGGGGCAGCGAGGGGCTACACCTTC. The V gene is TRBV28, the J gene TRBJ1-2, with 8 bases lining up with TRBD1. Germline V gene sequence: CDR1 MDHEN, CDR2 SYDVKM. The CDR3 totals 14 residues. Trimming at V came to 6 bases and at J to 8 bases, leaving 11 bases not matched to a gene.

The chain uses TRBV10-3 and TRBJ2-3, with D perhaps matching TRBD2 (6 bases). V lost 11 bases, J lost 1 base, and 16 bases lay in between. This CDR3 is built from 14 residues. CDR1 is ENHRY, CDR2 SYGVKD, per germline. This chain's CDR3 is CAAGRTGGTDTQYF. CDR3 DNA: TGTGCCGCCGGTCGAACGGGGGGCACAGATACGCAGTATTTT.

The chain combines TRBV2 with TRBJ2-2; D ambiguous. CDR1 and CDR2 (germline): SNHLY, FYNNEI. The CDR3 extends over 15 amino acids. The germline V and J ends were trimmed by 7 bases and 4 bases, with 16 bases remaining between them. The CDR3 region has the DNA TGTGCCAGCACGAAGAGCGCGGCCTCCACCGGGGAGCTGTTTTTT. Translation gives CASTKSAASTGELFF.

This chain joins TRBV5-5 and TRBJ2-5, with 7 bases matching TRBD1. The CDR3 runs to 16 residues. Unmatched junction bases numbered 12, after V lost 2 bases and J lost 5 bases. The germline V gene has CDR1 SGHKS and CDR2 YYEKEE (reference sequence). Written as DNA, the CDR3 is TGTGCCAGCAGCTTAACGACAGGGCGCGCCCAGGAGACCCAGTACTTC. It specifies CASSLTTGRAQETQYF.

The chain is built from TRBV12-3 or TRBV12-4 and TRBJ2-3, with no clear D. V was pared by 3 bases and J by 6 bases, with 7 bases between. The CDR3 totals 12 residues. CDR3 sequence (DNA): TGTGCCAGCAGTTTGGGCCTGGATACGCAGTATTTT. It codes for CASSLGLDTQYF.

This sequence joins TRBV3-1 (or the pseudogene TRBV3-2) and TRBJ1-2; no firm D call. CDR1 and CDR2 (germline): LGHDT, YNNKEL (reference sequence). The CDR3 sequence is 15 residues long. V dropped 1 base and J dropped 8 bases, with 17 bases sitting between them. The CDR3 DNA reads TGTGCCAGCAGCCAAGCCCGGCGGGATACTACCGGCTACACCTTC. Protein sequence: CASSQARRDTTGYTF.

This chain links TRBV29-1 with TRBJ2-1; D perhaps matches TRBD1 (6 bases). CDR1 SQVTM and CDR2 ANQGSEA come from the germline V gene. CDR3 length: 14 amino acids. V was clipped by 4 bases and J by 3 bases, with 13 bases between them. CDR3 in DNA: TGCAGCGTTGTAGCTGGACAGTTCTACAATGAGCAGTTCTTC. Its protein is CSVVAGQFYNEQFF.

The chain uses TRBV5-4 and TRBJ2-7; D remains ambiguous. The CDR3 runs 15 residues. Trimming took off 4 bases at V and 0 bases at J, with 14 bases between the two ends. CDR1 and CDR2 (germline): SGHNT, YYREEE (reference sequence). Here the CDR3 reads CASSPTTVTSYEQYF. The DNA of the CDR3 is TGTGCCAGCAGCCCGACAACCGTGACCTCCTACGAGCAGTACTTC.

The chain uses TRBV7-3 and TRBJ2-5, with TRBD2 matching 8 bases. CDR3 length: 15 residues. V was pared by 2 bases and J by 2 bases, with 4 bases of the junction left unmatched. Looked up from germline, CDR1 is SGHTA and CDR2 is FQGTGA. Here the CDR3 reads CASSLGSGSQETQYF. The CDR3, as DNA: TGTGCCAGCAGCTTAGGCAGCGGGAGTCAAGAGACCCAGTACTTC.

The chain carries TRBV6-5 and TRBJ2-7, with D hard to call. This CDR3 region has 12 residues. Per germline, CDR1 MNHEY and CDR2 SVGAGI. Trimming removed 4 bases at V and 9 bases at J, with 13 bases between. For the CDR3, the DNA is TGTGCCAGCAGTTTCGTCGGTGTCGGGCAGTACTTC. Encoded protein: CASSFVGVGQYF.

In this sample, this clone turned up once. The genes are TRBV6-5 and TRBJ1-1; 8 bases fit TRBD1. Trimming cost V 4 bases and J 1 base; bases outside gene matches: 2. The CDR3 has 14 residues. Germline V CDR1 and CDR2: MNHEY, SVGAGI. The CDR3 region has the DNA TGTGCCAGCAGTTGGACAGGGCCGAACACTGAAGCTTTCTTT. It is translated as CASSWTGPNTEAFF.

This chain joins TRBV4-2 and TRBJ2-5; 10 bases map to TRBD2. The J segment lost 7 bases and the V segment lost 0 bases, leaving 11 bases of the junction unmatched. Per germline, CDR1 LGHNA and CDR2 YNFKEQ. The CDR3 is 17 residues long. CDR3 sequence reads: CASSQEETSGNFGTQYF. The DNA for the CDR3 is TGTGCCAGCAGCCAAGAGGAAACTAGCGGGAATTTCGGGACCCAGTACTTC.

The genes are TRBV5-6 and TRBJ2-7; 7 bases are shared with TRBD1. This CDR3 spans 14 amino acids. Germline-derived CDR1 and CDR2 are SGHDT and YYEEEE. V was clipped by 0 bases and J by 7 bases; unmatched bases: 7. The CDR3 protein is CASSLDRGMGEQYF. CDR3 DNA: TGTGCCAGCAGCTTGGACAGGGGAATGGGAGAGCAGTACTTC.

DNA for the CDR3: TGTGCCAGCAGCTTAAATCCGGTCGGGGTCGGGACTGAAGCTTTCTTT. Its protein is CASSLNPVGVGTEAFF. The chain uses TRBV7-2 and TRBJ1-1; D is uncertain. Germline values: CDR1 SGHTA, CDR2 FQGNSA. The CDR3 extends over 16 amino acids. V shed 2 bases and J shed 5 bases, with 18 bases lying between them.

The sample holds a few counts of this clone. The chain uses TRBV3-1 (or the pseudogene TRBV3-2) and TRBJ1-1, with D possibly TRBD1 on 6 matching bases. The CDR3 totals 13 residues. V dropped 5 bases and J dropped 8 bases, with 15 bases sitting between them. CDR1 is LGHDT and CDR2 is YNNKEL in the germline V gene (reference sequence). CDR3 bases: TGTGCCAGCAGCACAAGGATAACAGGGGAAGCTTTCTTT. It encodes CASSTRITGEAFF.